This passage covers 28 T cell receptor beta chains from one sample sequenced in a study of neurological immune-mediated disorders (dated by TCRdb to 2018 to 2020). The protocol used for the library was 5' RACE. The sample was run on an Illumina HiSeq 2500. TCRdb reanalyzed the raw reads on its own, using fastp at Q25 for trimming and MiXCR for clone calling, and kept in-frame beta chains. All rows with the same CDR3 protein become a single entry with the most common DNA and genes. The sample table contains 50,000 to 75,000 distinct CDR3 sequences; only one count was recorded for more than 9.5% of them. The ten top clones hold around 11% of the sample. Sequencing was carried out using PBMCs. The source of these receptors is a woman aged 55-75 years with HTLV-1-associated myelopathy (HAM/TSP).

This clonotype was seen many times. The chain joins TRBV7-2 to TRBJ2-3, with D unresolved. Trimming took 3 bases from V and 5 from J, leaving 12 bases between them. This CDR3 has 14 residues. Germline CDR1 is SGHTA and CDR2 is FQGNSA. CDR3: CASSFPHSQDTQYF. DNA for the CDR3: TGTGCCAGCAGCTTCCCCCATTCTCAAGATACGCAGTATTTT.

This clonotype occurred many times. V gene TRBV5-1 combines with J gene TRBJ1-2; 11 bases map to TRBD1. The CDR3 spans 15 residues. V trimming: 4 bases; J trimming: 4 bases; junction bases outside the gene matches: 6. The germline V gene has CDR1 SGHRS and CDR2 YFSETQ. The CDR3 region is CASSEGTGGRYGYTF. CDR3 DNA sequence: TGCGCCAGCAGCGAAGGGACAGGGGGTCGCTATGGCTACACCTTC.

This clonotype was counted many times. The rearrangement links TRBV24-1 to TRBJ2-1; 7 bases are shared with TRBD2. The CDR3 spans 17 residues. The V and J ends lost 2 bases and 0 bases, in that order; junction bases with no gene match: 6. Germline CDR1 reads KGHDR; CDR2 reads SFDVKD. CDR3 DNA: TGTGCCACCAGTGATTCCAGGTTAGCGGGCTCCTACAATGAGCAGTTCTTC. Its translation: CATSDSRLAGSYNEQFF.

This clonotype was recorded many times. CDR3 residues: CASSWDRGDEAFF. In DNA form, the CDR3 reads TGTGCCAGCAGCTGGGACAGGGGGGATGAAGCTTTCTTT. The genes are TRBV5-6 and TRBJ1-1; TRBD1 matches 11 bases. This CDR3 contains 13 residues. Unmatched junction bases numbered 2, after V lost 3 bases and J lost 7 bases. Germline assignment: CDR1 SGHDT and CDR2 YYEEEE. The full variable domain, rest sourced from reference TRBV5-6 and TRBJ1-1, is DAGVTQSPTHLIKTRGQQVTLRCSPKSGHDTVSWYQQALGQGPQFIFQYYEEEERQRGNFPDRFSGHQFPNYSSELNVNALLLGDSALYLCASSWDRGDEAFFGQGTRLTVV.

This clonotype came up many times. V usage is TRBV6-2 or TRBV6-3 and J usage is TRBJ2-1, with no clear D. Trimming stripped 9 bases from V and 0 bases from J, with 18 bases between. CDR3 length equals 16 residues. Germline V gene lookup returns CDR1 MNHEY and CDR2 SVGEGT. CDR3 DNA: TGTGCCAGTTTTCCAACCTCATTCAGCTCCTACAATGAGCAGTTCTTC. Translation gives CASFPTSFSSYNEQFF.

This clonotype has a count of ten or more. The chain combines TRBV5-1 with TRBJ2-5; no firm D call. Germline loops: CDR1 SGHRS, CDR2 YFSETQ. The V and J ends lost 0 bases and 0 bases respectively, with 3 bases between them. This CDR3 has 13 amino acids. CDR3 residues: CASSLGYQETQYF. The CDR3, as DNA: TGCGCCAGCAGCTTGGGGTACCAAGAGACCCAGTACTTC.

This clonotype was counted at least ten times. The chain is built from TRBV5-1 and TRBJ1-1; 9 bases line up with TRBD1. The CDR3 consists of 14 residues. The germline V gene has CDR1 SGHRS and CDR2 YFSETQ. V trimming: 3 bases; J trimming: 2 bases; junction bases outside the gene matches: 2. CDR3 amino acids: CASSSGQGNTEAFF. CDR3 bases: TGCGCCAGCAGCTCGGGACAGGGAAACACTGAAGCTTTCTTT.

At least ten counts were recorded for this clonotype. V gene TRBV7-9 combines with J gene TRBJ2-1, with 14 nucleotides matching TRBD2. Germline V CDR1 and CDR2: SEHNR, FQNEAQ (reference sequence). Unmatched junction bases numbered 6, after V lost 2 bases and J lost 9 bases. This CDR3 region has 16 residues. The CDR3 loop reads CASSLRLAGGYPEQFF. The CDR3 nucleotides read TGTGCCAGCAGCTTAAGACTAGCGGGAGGGTACCCTGAGCAGTTCTTC. Drawing the rest from reference TRBV7-9 and TRBJ2-1, the complete variable domain is DTGVSQNPRHKITKRGQNVTFRCDPISEHNRLYWYRQTLGQGPEFLTYFQNEAQLEKSRLLSDRFSAERPKGSFSTLEIQRTEQGDSAMYLCASSLRLAGGYPEQFFGPGTRLTVL.

The chain uses TRBV29-1 and TRBJ2-3; 9 bases line up with TRBD1. Looked up from germline, CDR1 is SQVTM and CDR2 is ANQGSEA. CDR3 length equals 13 residues. V dropped 6 bases and J dropped 2; count of bases not matched to a gene: 3. CDR3 sequence (DNA): TGCAGCGTCTGGACAGGGGTCACAGATACGCAGTATTTT. Translating it yields CSVWTGVTDTQYF.

This clonotype showed up many times. A read error may produce the germline difference seen at one junction end. V gene TRBV2 combines with J gene TRBJ2-7; 12 bases are shared with TRBD2. The CDR3 contains 12 residues. CDR1 is SNHLY and CDR2 is FYNNEI in the germline V gene. This CDR3 is CASSESSGREDF. CDR3 nucleotides: TGTGCCAGCAGTGAGTCTAGCGGGAGGGAGGACTTC.

Many counts were recorded for this clonotype. The chain employs TRBV5-1 and TRBJ2-1; the match to TRBD2 covers 10 bases. This CDR3 spans 15 amino acids. Germline CDR1 and CDR2: SGHRS and YFSETQ. With V trimmed by 3 bases and J by 8 bases, 8 bases remained unmatched. The CDR3 DNA reads TGCGCCAGCAGCTCTAGCGGGAGAAATACTGATGAGCAGTTCTTC. This gives the protein CASSSSGRNTDEQFF.

The chain uses TRBV27 and TRBJ2-7, with D tentatively TRBD2 (7 bases). Trimming shortened V by 1 base and J by 0 bases, and 13 bases separated the two germline ends. The CDR3 consists of 16 residues. The germline CDR1 and CDR2 sequences are MNHEY and SMNVEV (reference sequence). The CDR3 DNA is TGTGCCAGCAGTTTATTCGGGGGGCGGCCCTCCTACGAGCAGTACTTC. Protein: CASSLFGGRPSYEQYF.

This clonotype was counted at least ten times. The V gene is TRBV7-9, the J gene TRBJ2-2; 8 bases fit TRBD2. V shed 6 bases, J shed 4 bases, and the junction held 7 bases outside the gene matches. This CDR3 is 15 amino acids long. The germline gives CDR1 SEHNR, CDR2 FQNEAQ (reference sequence). CDR3 protein: CASRPGGARTGELFF. CDR3 bases: TGTGCCAGCAGACCCGGGGGGGCGCGCACCGGGGAGCTGTTTTTT.

This clonotype was observed at least ten times. V gene TRBV6-5 combines with J gene TRBJ1-6; 7 bases are shared with TRBD1. This CDR3 region has 13 residues. Trimming at V came to 6 bases and at J to 7 bases, leaving 3 bases not matched to a gene. CDR1 is MNHEY, CDR2 SVGAGI, per germline. The CDR3 nucleotides read TGTGCCAGCAGGCGACAGGGCAATTCACCCCTCCACTTT. This translates into CASRRQGNSPLHF.

This clonotype was observed at least ten times. This rearrangement joins TRBV3-1 to TRBJ2-7, with D uncertain. The CDR3 is 11 amino acids. V was pared by 0 bases and J by 7 bases, with 4 bases between. Germline V gene lookup returns CDR1 LGHDT and CDR2 YNNKEL (reference sequence). The CDR3 is CASSQDWEQYF. The DNA for the CDR3 is TGTGCCAGCAGCCAAGATTGGGAGCAGTACTTC.

This clonotype was recorded many times. V is TRBV7-9 and J is TRBJ1-2; D perhaps matches TRBD1 (5 bases). CDR1 is SEHNR, CDR2 FQNEAQ, per germline (reference sequence). V dropped 6 bases and J dropped 6 bases, with 11 bases sitting between them. CDR3 length: 12 residues. CDR3 loop: CASRYVGDGYTF. CDR3 nucleotide sequence: TGTGCCAGCAGATACGTGGGGGATGGCTACACCTTC.

This clonotype was seen ten or more times. V and J are TRBV9 and TRBJ1-6; 11 bases map to TRBD1. Germline CDR1 reads SGDLS; CDR2 reads YYNGEE. The CDR3 has 17 amino acids. Trimming at V came to 0 bases and at J to 4 bases, leaving 3 bases not matched to a gene. CDR3 nucleotides: TGTGCCAGCAGCGTAGAAGGGACAGGGGGATATAATTCACCCCTCCACTTT. This translates into CASSVEGTGGYNSPLHF.

This clonotype has only a few counts. V is TRBV5-1 and J is TRBJ2-3; no clear D. The CDR3 spans 13 residues. Germline V gene lookup returns CDR1 SGHRS and CDR2 YFSETQ. The germline V and J ends were trimmed by 0 bases and 4 bases, with 6 bases remaining between them. The CDR3 region has the DNA TGCGCCAGCAGCTTGGACTCGGCAGATACGCAGTATTTT. Encoded protein: CASSLDSADTQYF.

This clonotype was seen repeatedly, ten times or more. DNA for the CDR3: TGCAGTGCTGAATCTAGCGGGAGACGGGATGAGCAGTTCTTC. Amino acids: CSAESSGRRDEQFF. The chain is built from TRBV20-1 and TRBJ2-1, with 10 bases lining up with TRBD2. J was trimmed by 8 bases and V by 5 bases; bases with no gene match: 9. The CDR3 spans 14 residues. The V gene's germline CDR1 is DFQATT and CDR2 SNEGSKA (reference sequence).

J is TRBJ1-1 and V is TRBV21-1; the D call in the table, TRBD1, was not verified against the DNA. TRBV21-1 is designated a pseudogene. The CDR3 runs to 16 residues. In DNA, the CDR3 is TGTGCCAGCAGCTGGGGGATTGGCAGGGGGTCTCCTGAAGCTTTCTTT. It encodes CASSWGIGRGSPEAFF.

This clonotype was detected ten times or more. The rearrangement joins TRBV20-1 to TRBJ2-5; D gene uncertain. CDR1 and CDR2 (germline): DFQATT, SNEGSKA (reference sequence). V lost 7 bases to trimming and J lost 3 bases, with 12 bases between them. This CDR3 is 12 amino acids long. The CDR3 reads CSVPGFKETQYF. The DNA for the CDR3 is TGCAGTGTTCCGGGCTTCAAAGAGACCCAGTACTTC.

The table lists this clonotype with many counts. The V call is TRBV5-1, the J call TRBJ2-7; 11 bases match TRBD2. The CDR3 extends over 16 amino acids. CDR1 SGHRS and CDR2 YFSETQ come from the germline V gene. The V gene end was trimmed by 7 bases and the J gene end by 3 bases; junction bases not matched to a gene: 12. The chain's CDR3 is CASSPQIGTSGYEQYF. The CDR3 DNA is TGCGCCAGCTCCCCCCAAATCGGGACTAGCGGCTACGAGCAGTACTTC.

This clonotype appeared many times. The chain has TRBV28 and TRBJ2-2, with D perhaps TRBD1 (6 bases). The germline CDR1 and CDR2 sequences are MDHEN and SYDVKM. Trimming took 3 bases from V and 0 from J, leaving 14 bases between them. This CDR3 comprises 17 residues. The CDR3 DNA reads TGTGCCAGCAGTTTCCCCGGGACATTCGCGAACACCGGGGAGCTGTTTTTT. Residues: CASSFPGTFANTGELFF.

This clonotype was detected ten times or more. The chain uses TRBV5-1 and TRBJ2-5; D remains unclear. The CDR3 has 13 amino acids. Trimming pared 0 bases from V and 3 bases from J, leaving 6 bases between. Germline V gives CDR1 SGHRS, CDR2 YFSETQ. The CDR3 loop reads CASSLGREETQYF. For the CDR3, the DNA is TGCGCCAGCAGCTTGGGCAGAGAAGAGACCCAGTACTTC. Combining the CDR3 with reference TRBV5-1 and TRBJ2-5 gives the whole variable domain KAGVTQTPRYLIKTRGQQVTLSCSPISGHRSVSWYQQTPGQGLQFLFEYFSETQRNKGNFPGRFSGRQFSNSRSEMNVSTLELGDSALYLCASSLGREETQYFGPGTRLLVL.

This clonotype was observed many times. The gene calls are TRBV3-1 and TRBJ2-1; 8 nucleotides agree with TRBD2. Germline V gene data show CDR1 as LGHDT and CDR2 as YNNKEL (reference sequence). The ends lost 4 bases at V and 10 bases at J; junction bases unmatched: 6. This CDR3 is 13 amino acids long. In DNA form, the CDR3 reads TGTGCCAGCAGCCGAGCGGGAGTGTGGGAGCAGTTCTTC. It translates to CASSRAGVWEQFF.

This clonotype occurred many times. This chain joins TRBV20-1 and TRBJ1-4; 8 bases are a match to TRBD1. The CDR3 has 14 amino acids. Losses at the gene ends were 6 bases for V and 6 bases for J; bases not matched to a gene: 9. Germline V gives CDR1 DFQATT, CDR2 SNEGSKA (reference sequence). CDR3 DNA: TGCAGTGCCTCGACAGGGGAGGAGGATGAAAAACTGTTTTTT. Amino acids: CSASTGEEDEKLFF.

This clonotype was counted many times. The rearrangement links TRBV9 to TRBJ2-3; 10 bases match TRBD2. J lost 0 bases, V lost 1 base, and 5 bases had no gene match. CDR1 and CDR2 (germline): SGDLS, YYNGEE. This CDR3 spans 17 amino acids. This CDR3 reads CASSVTGLAESTDTQYF. The CDR3, as DNA: TGTGCCAGCAGCGTAACCGGACTAGCGGAAAGCACAGATACGCAGTATTTT.

This clonotype was seen repeatedly, ten times or more. The chain carries TRBV12-3 or TRBV12-4 and TRBJ2-5; 11 positions agree with TRBD1. The CDR3 is made up of 13 amino acids. J gave up 4 bases and V 6 bases, and 1 base lay outside the gene matches. This chain's CDR3 is CASRGTGGETQYF. CDR3 nucleotides: TGTGCCAGCAGGGGGACAGGGGGAGAGACCCAGTACTTC.